Listed here is a single TCR beta chain. Its specificity is not known. The CDR3 has 15 amino acids. Germline lookup yields CDR1 PRHDT and CDR2 FYEKMQ (reference sequence). V lost 1 base and J lost 4, with 14 bases in between. This entry comes from a study of cytomegalovirus exposure and HLA in healthy donors. Findings and caveats of the study: There were 150 to 200 TCR beta chains listed as cytomegalovirus-associated.

The PCR contained 60 Vbeta and 13 Jbeta primers. Repertoires were generated with immunoSEQ multiplex PCR, while TCRdb's copy carries only in-frame clones and drops some. Here the sample spans about 140,000 clones, around 80% being singletons. This TCR came from a female donor in good health and CMV-seronegative. The chain recombines TRBV13 with TRBJ2-7, with D tentatively TRBD2 (6 bases). Sequenced sample: PBMCs. The CDR3 DNA is TGTGCCAGCAGCTTAGTGGGACTGGGAGGTTACGAGCAGTACTTC. This translates into CASSLVGLGGYEQYF.